A single sample gave rise to the 30 T cell receptor beta chains below, sequenced in a study of T-cell reconstitution after alpha-beta-depleted transplantation in children (dated by TCRdb to the mid-2010s). The intended sense of this specimen's treatment or condition label: allogeneic hematopoietic cell transplantation with graft depleted of TCRalphabeta T cells and CD19 B cells. Library preparation used PCR. Instrument on record: Illumina HiSeq 2500. TCR library preparation used molecular barcoding, with unique molecular identifiers applied to normalize quantification of the TCRbeta repertoire. In-frame beta chains were kept once TCRdb had trimmed the public reads at Q25 with fastp and called clones with MiXCR. When rows share a CDR3 protein, they turn into one entry using the most common DNA and genes. In this sample the table shows 700,000 to 950,000 distinct CDR3 sequences, under 20% of which occur a single time. The biggest ten clones account for roughly 5% of the sample.

The sequenced sample was PBMCs, mostly from graft donor cells, obtained 360 days after TCRalphabeta/CD19-depleted stem cell transplant. These receptors came from a male patient under 18 who had a stem cell transplant for acute lymphoblastic leukemia, so the T cells may come from the graft donor.

The table lists this clonotype with a few counts. The chain is built from TRBV12-3 or TRBV12-4 and TRBJ1-1; D uncertain. The CDR3 is 14 amino acids. V lost 6 bases and J lost 3, with 14 bases in between. CDR3 DNA sequence: TGTGCCAGCAGCCGGACGGATTTGTACACTGAAGCTTTCTTT. Translating it yields CASSRTDLYTEAFF.

This chain connects TRBV18 to TRBJ2-7; TRBD2 matches at 12 bases. This CDR3 contains 16 residues. Germline values: CDR1 KGHSH, CDR2 LQKENI. V dropped 6 bases and J dropped 3; count of bases not matched to a gene: 9. The CDR3 is CASSGTSGRLSYEQYF. The CDR3 coding sequence is TGTGCCAGCTCGGGGACTAGCGGGCGCCTTAGCTACGAGCAGTACTTC.

This clonotype has more than one count but fewer than ten. This chain joins TRBV29-1 and TRBJ2-2; 12 nucleotides line up with TRBD2. V shed 5 bases, J shed 1 base, and the junction held 2 bases outside the gene matches. The CDR3 sequence is 15 residues long. Germline CDR1 SQVTM, CDR2 ANQGSEA. The DNA of the CDR3 is TGCAGCGTTAGGACTAGCGGGGTGAACACCGGGGAGCTGTTTTTT. It translates to CSVRTSGVNTGELFF.

In DNA form, the CDR3 reads TGTGCCAGCAGTTTTCCGGGACTAGCGGGGTCCCCCAAAAACATTCAGTACTTC. Translating gives CASSFPGLAGSPKNIQYF. V is TRBV12-3 or TRBV12-4 and J is TRBJ2-4, with 13 bases identical to TRBD2. The trim removed 3 bases at V and 2 bases at J, leaving 7 bases unmatched. The CDR3 sequence is 18 residues long.

V is TRBV29-1 and J is TRBJ2-3, with 7 bases aligning to TRBD1. The CDR3 is made up of 13 amino acids. V was clipped by 6 bases and J by 3 bases; unmatched bases: 6. CDR1 and CDR2 (germline): SQVTM, ANQGSEA. The CDR3, as DNA: TGCAGCGTCGGACAGGCCACTACAGATACGCAGTATTTT. Amino acid sequence: CSVGQATTDTQYF.

This clonotype was recorded at least ten times. In nucleotides, the CDR3 is TGTGCCAGCAGTTTAATCCGGTACGAGCAGTACTTC. Protein sequence: CASSLIRYEQYF. V gene TRBV7-9 combines with J gene TRBJ2-7; D remains unclear. Trimming took off 6 bases at V and 4 bases at J, with 10 bases between the two ends. There are 12 residues in the CDR3. Germline lookup yields CDR1 SEHNR and CDR2 FQNEAQ (reference sequence).

In this sample, this clonotype turned up a few times. The genes are TRBV3-1 and TRBJ2-5, with D hard to call. Trimming took off 0 bases at V and 2 bases at J, with 16 bases between the two ends. Germline V gene lookup returns CDR1 LGHDT and CDR2 YNNKEL (reference sequence). CDR3 length: 17 residues. The CDR3 protein is CASSQESFMRKQETQYF. In nucleotides, the CDR3 is TGTGCCAGCAGCCAAGAATCCTTTATGCGGAAACAAGAGACCCAGTACTTC.

This clonotype was counted between two and nine times. The chain links TRBV7-8 to TRBJ2-3; the match to TRBD2 covers 16 bases. This CDR3 spans 17 amino acids. Germline CDR1 reads SGHVS; CDR2 reads FQNEAQ. Trimming removed 5 bases from V and 6 bases from J; junction bases left unmatched: 8. CDR3 bases: TGTGCCAGCAGCCCCGGGACTAGCGGGAGGGCGGGGGATACGCAGTATTTT. It codes for CASSPGTSGRAGDTQYF. The variable domain in full, with the rest retrieved from reference TRBV7-8 and TRBJ2-3, is GAGVSQSPRYKVAKRGQDVALRCDPISGHVSLFWYQQALGQGPEFLTYFQNEAQLDKSGLPSDRFFAERPEGSVSTLKIQRTQQEDSAVYLCASSPGTSGRAGDTQYFGPGTRLTVL.

There are a few counts of this clonotype. J is TRBJ2-1 and V is TRBV27, with 7 bases aligning to TRBD2. Trimming took 3 bases from V and 7 from J; bases not matched to a gene: 6. The CDR3 covers 14 residues. Germline CDR1 is MNHEY and CDR2 is SMNVEV (reference sequence). The CDR3 protein is CASSLSTSFNEQFF. The CDR3 bases are TGTGCCAGCAGTTTGTCGACTAGCTTTAATGAGCAGTTCTTC.

This clonotype was found a few times. The chain links TRBV24-1 to TRBJ2-1; 10 nucleotides align to TRBD1. The V segment lost 5 bases and the J segment 2 bases; nucleotides outside the gene matches: 5. The germline V gene encodes CDR1 KGHDR and CDR2 SFDVKD. This CDR3 is 16 amino acids long. CDR3 coding DNA: TGTGCCACCAGTGGGACAGGGGGAGAGACCTACAATGAGCAGTTCTTC. Translating it yields CATSGTGGETYNEQFF.

This clonotype was detected only a few times. CDR3 amino acids: CASSPTPREETQYF. CDR3 nucleotides: TGTGCCAGCAGTCCCACCCCCAGGGAGGAGACCCAGTACTTC. The V gene is TRBV12-3 or TRBV12-4, the J gene TRBJ2-5, with D possibly being TRBD1 or TRBD2 (5 bases each). The V end was cut by 5 bases, the J end by 5 bases, with 15 bases between. There are 14 residues in the CDR3.

The V and J genes are TRBV6-4 and TRBJ2-1, with TRBD1 identical over 7 bases. J gave up 6 bases and V 4 bases, and 6 bases lay outside the gene matches. The germline CDR1 and CDR2 sequences are MRHNA and SNTAGT. CDR3 size: 14 residues. CDR3 residues: CASSVTGTVNEQFF. CDR3 in DNA: TGTGCCAGCAGTGTTACCGGGACAGTCAATGAGCAGTTCTTC.

The CDR3 sequence: CASSQRAGLARFNEQFF. The CDR3 coding sequence is TGTGCCAGCAGCCAACGGGCGGGACTAGCGCGGTTCAATGAGCAGTTCTTC. The V call is TRBV14, the J call TRBJ2-1, with TRBD2 matching 10 bases. The CDR3 contains 17 residues. Germline trimming cut 2 bases from V and 6 bases from J; bases unmatched to any gene: 10. CDR1 and CDR2 (germline): SGHDN, FVKESK.

This clonotype was detected a few times. The chain carries TRBV7-9 and TRBJ2-3; the match to TRBD1 covers 8 bases. Per the germline V gene, CDR1 is SEHNR and CDR2 is FQNEAQ (reference sequence). This CDR3 is 12 amino acids long. Trimming took 4 bases from V and 7 from J; bases not matched to a gene: 1. In nucleotides, the CDR3 is TGTGCCAGCAGCTGGGACAGGAATACGCAGTATTTT. The encoded protein is CASSWDRNTQYF.

Only a few counts were recorded for this clonotype. The chain joins TRBV15 to TRBJ2-5, with D unresolved. V lost 1 base, J lost 5 bases, and 14 bases lay in between. CDR1 is LNHNV, CDR2 YYDKDF, per germline (reference sequence). The CDR3 has 15 residues. As DNA, the CDR3 is TGTGCCACCAGCAGAGGCCCATACCCCGGGGAGACCCAGTACTTC. As protein: CATSRGPYPGETQYF.

The J gene is TRBJ2-1, the V gene TRBV5-1; TRBD2 aligns across 8 bases. Germline values: CDR1 SGHRS, CDR2 YFSETQ. This CDR3 spans 15 amino acids. V lost 0 bases to trimming and J lost 7 bases; unmatched junction nucleotides: 6. For the CDR3, the DNA is TGCGCCAGCAGCTTGGTGATTAGCGGGAAGAATGAGCAGTTCTTC. Its protein is CASSLVISGKNEQFF.

This clonotype occurred a few times. The V and J genes are TRBV5-1 and TRBJ1-1, with unresolved D. The CDR3 spans 13 residues. Germline-derived CDR1 and CDR2 are SGHRS and YFSETQ. V lost 7 bases and J lost 0, with 10 bases in between. CDR3 DNA sequence: TGCGCCAGCCCTCCGGATCTGAACACTGAAGCTTTCTTT. It specifies CASPPDLNTEAFF.

This chain uses TRBV7-9 with TRBJ1-1, with 9 bases lining up with TRBD1. This CDR3 is 16 amino acids long. V was clipped by 5 bases and J by 4 bases; unmatched bases: 11. CDR1 and CDR2 (germline): SEHNR, FQNEAQ (reference sequence). CDR3: CASSPRSGQGFTEAFF. The CDR3 DNA reads TGTGCCAGCAGCCCGAGGTCCGGACAGGGGTTCACTGAAGCTTTCTTT.

This clonotype was detected only a few times. V gene TRBV5-6 combines with J gene TRBJ2-2; D is uncertain. The CDR3 has 12 residues. CDR1 and CDR2 (germline): SGHDT, YYEEEE. V lost 4 bases to trimming and J lost 7 bases, with 8 bases between them. The CDR3 is CASSNLNGELFF. Written as DNA, the CDR3 is TGTGCCAGCAGCAACCTCAACGGGGAGCTGTTTTTT.

This clonotype was recorded once. The CDR3 loop is CASELGAQYF. The CDR3 DNA follows: TGTGCCAGCGAGCTAGGGGCCCAGTACTTC. The chain uses TRBV2 and TRBJ2-5; the D gene is possibly TRBD1 (5 bases). The V gene's germline CDR1 is SNHLY and CDR2 FYNNEI. The CDR3 totals 10 residues. V dropped 8 bases and J dropped 9 bases, with 10 bases sitting between them.

At least ten counts were recorded for this clonotype. The gene calls are TRBV5-1 and TRBJ2-7; TRBD1 matches 7 bases. J lost 4 bases, V lost 0 bases, and 4 bases had no gene match. CDR1 SGHRS and CDR2 YFSETQ come from the germline V gene. This CDR3 region has 14 residues. The CDR3: CASSLDGTAYEQYF. The CDR3 region has the DNA TGCGCCAGCAGCTTGGATGGGACAGCGTACGAGCAGTACTTC.

The gene calls are TRBV6-5 and TRBJ1-6, with a weak D call TRBD1 (5 bases). Germline CDR1 MNHEY, CDR2 SVGAGI. Trimming pared 2 bases from V and 14 bases from J, leaving 25 bases between. This CDR3 has 17 residues. CDR3 coding DNA: TGTGCCAGCAGTTACCCCTCCCAGGGCCTCTGGGAGGTCACCCTCCACTTT. Its protein is CASSYPSQGLWEVTLHF.

This clonotype occurred a few times. The chain is built from TRBV20-1 and TRBJ2-3, with 7 bases matching TRBD2. After removal of 5 bases from V and 0 bases from J, the junction contained 5 bases not matched to a gene. The CDR3 is 14 residues long. CDR1 DFQATT and CDR2 SNEGSKA come from the germline V gene (reference sequence). The CDR3 nucleotides are TGCAGTGCTGCTCTAGCGGACAGCACAGATACGCAGTATTTT. Translating gives CSAALADSTDTQYF.

This clonotype turned up a few times. The chain is built from TRBV29-1 and TRBJ1-1; D remains ambiguous. Germline CDR1 reads SQVTM; CDR2 reads ANQGSEA. V shed 6 bases and J shed 1 base, with 12 bases lying between them. The CDR3 is 13 amino acids. CDR3 DNA: TGCAGCGTCCCGAGAGGGTGGAACACTGAAGCTTTCTTT. As protein: CSVPRGWNTEAFF. The complete variable domain, with remaining parts taken from reference TRBV29-1 and TRBJ1-1, reads SAVISQKPSRDICQRGTSLTIQCQVDSQVTMMFWYRQQPGQSLTLIATANQGSEATYESGFVIDKFPISRPNLTFSTLTVSNMSPEDSSIYLCSVPRGWNTEAFFGQGTRLTVV.

This clonotype was seen only a few times. This chain connects TRBV5-5 to TRBJ1-5; D gene unclear. The CDR3 is 12 amino acids. Germline V gives CDR1 SGHKS, CDR2 YYEKEE (reference sequence). The V and J ends lost 5 bases and 6 bases respectively, with 9 bases between them. The CDR3 is CASSRRGQPQHF. Written as DNA, the CDR3 is TGTGCCAGCAGTCGGAGAGGTCAGCCCCAGCATTTT.

The chain carries TRBV4-1 and TRBJ2-1; 11 nucleotides align to TRBD2. Losses at the gene ends were 4 bases for V and 6 bases for J; bases not matched to a gene: 11. CDR3 length: 17 amino acids. The germline CDR1 and CDR2 sequences are MGHRA and YSYEKL. The CDR3 loop reads CASSRTYTSGRGNEQFF. The CDR3 bases are TGCGCCAGCAGCCGAACGTACACTAGCGGGAGAGGCAATGAGCAGTTCTTC.

This clonotype showed up many times. The V call is TRBV4-1, the J call TRBJ2-3; TRBD1 is a possible D gene (6 bases). CDR3 length: 15 residues. V was clipped by 8 bases and J by 4 bases, with 19 bases between them. In germline, CDR1 is MGHRA, CDR2 YSYEKL. The CDR3 region has the DNA TGCGCCAGCTCCGGATACAGGGTCGTATCAGATACGCAGTATTTT. Translation: CASSGYRVVSDTQYF.

The chain links TRBV4-1 to TRBJ2-7; 7 nucleotides line up with TRBD1. With 3 bases clipped from V and 2 bases from J, the junction kept 7 bases outside the gene matches. Looked up from germline, CDR1 is MGHRA and CDR2 is YSYEKL. This CDR3 region has 15 residues. The CDR3 DNA follows: TGCGCCAGCAGCCAGCCGACAGGGATCCCCTACGAGCAGTACTTC. It codes for CASSQPTGIPYEQYF.

The rearrangement links TRBV6-1 to TRBJ2-3; the D is unclear. The CDR3 spans 14 residues. Germline lookup yields CDR1 MNHNS and CDR2 SASEGT. Trimming took off 6 bases at V and 2 bases at J, with 12 bases between the two ends. The CDR3 DNA reads as TGTGCCAGCAGCCCTGACGGTCACACAGATACGCAGTATTTT. The encoded protein is CASSPDGHTDTQYF.

The rearrangement uses TRBV2 and TRBJ1-2; D may be TRBD1 (5 bases). CDR1 is SNHLY, CDR2 FYNNEI, per germline. V shed 5 bases and J shed 6 bases, with 13 bases lying between them. The CDR3 consists of 13 residues. The CDR3 reads CASSLARVDGYTF. The CDR3, as DNA: TGTGCCAGCAGTCTTGCCAGGGTCGATGGCTACACCTTC.